The 27 T cell receptor beta chains in this list originate from one sample, sequenced in a study of blood T cells in healthy people across ages. Using a J-beta primer mix together with a sample-barcoded 5' primer, a second PCR was run for roughly 7 to 12 cycles. In TCRdb, the 5' RACE reads were re-called with MiXCR into one record per CDR3 protein. The sample consists of some 730,000 distinct CDR3 sequences, around a fifth of them appearing once. Sequencing was performed on blood. Source of these receptors: a man in his 70s in good health.

This chain's CDR3 is CASSSGTGAAFF. Here the CDR3 DNA reads TGTGCCAGCAGTTCCGGGACAGGGGCGGCTTTCTTT. This rearrangement joins TRBV14 to TRBJ1-1, with 10 bases lining up with TRBD1. CDR1 SGHDN and CDR2 FVKESK come from the germline V gene. The CDR3 loop spans 12 amino acids. With V trimmed by 6 bases and J by 11 bases, 6 bases remained unmatched.

The genes are TRBV10-3 and TRBJ2-3, with D perhaps TRBD1 (6 bases). CDR3 size: 15 residues. The V gene's germline CDR1 is ENHRY and CDR2 SYGVKD. V shed 4 bases and J shed 3 bases, with 14 bases lying between them. The CDR3 reads CAISVTGLHTDTQYF. The CDR3 nucleotides read TGTGCCATCAGTGTTACAGGGCTCCATACAGATACGCAGTATTTT.

This clonotype turned up a few times. An end of the junction differs from the germline gene, which may be a read error. The V gene is TRBV7-9, the J gene TRBJ2-3; D is perhaps TRBD1 or TRBD2 (6 bases each). Per the germline V gene, CDR1 is SEHNR and CDR2 is FQNEAQ (reference sequence). The CDR3 sequence is 13 residues long. DNA of the CDR3: TGTGCCGGCAGCTGGGGGGCCACAGATACGCAGTATTTT. Protein: CAGSWGATDTQYF.

The chain combines TRBV29-1 with TRBJ1-1; D is ambiguous. The V gene's germline CDR1 is SQVTM and CDR2 ANQGSEA. The CDR3 totals 13 residues. V dropped 3 bases and J dropped 1 base, with 9 bases sitting between them. CDR3 sequence reads: CSVEAYSNTEAFF. In DNA form, the CDR3 reads TGCAGCGTTGAGGCATACTCGAACACTGAAGCTTTCTTT.

This clonotype was seen more than once but under ten times. V is TRBV24-1 and J is TRBJ2-1; 12 bases are a match to TRBD2. TRBJ2-5 matches the DNA end more closely, so the J call is doubtful. The germline V gene has CDR1 KGHDR and CDR2 SFDVKD. This CDR3 is built from 16 residues. Here the CDR3 DNA reads TGTGCCACCAGTGAGACTGGACTAGCGGGGCAAGAGACCCAGTACTTC. Translating it yields CATSETGLAGQETQYF.

The J gene is TRBJ2-1, the V gene TRBV7-9; the match to TRBD2 covers 12 bases. The CDR3 spans 19 residues. Trimming cost V 6 bases and J 3 bases; bases outside gene matches: 15. Looked up from germline, CDR1 is SEHNR and CDR2 is FQNEAQ (reference sequence). DNA for the CDR3: TGTGCCAGCAGTGTAGCGCCCCCTCTAGCGGGAGGGCTCTACAATGAGCAGTTCTTC. Translating it yields CASSVAPPLAGGLYNEQFF.

This clonotype was seen ten or more times. The chain uses TRBV5-1 and TRBJ2-3; TRBD1 agrees at 9 bases. The V segment lost 2 bases and the J segment 3 bases; nucleotides outside the gene matches: 4. Germline V gives CDR1 SGHRS, CDR2 YFSETQ. The CDR3 consists of 15 residues. This CDR3 reads CASSLSGTGTDTQYF. The CDR3 bases are TGCGCCAGCAGCTTAAGCGGGACAGGGACAGATACGCAGTATTTT.

The CDR3, as DNA: TGTGCCAGCAGTCAAACCGGGACTAGCAACCAAGAGACCCAGTACTTC. This sequence encodes CASSQTGTSNQETQYF. The chain employs TRBV6-5 and TRBJ2-5, with TRBD2 matching over 9 bases. CDR1 and CDR2 from the germline V gene are MNHEY and SVGAGI. V was pared by 5 bases and J by 0 bases, with 7 bases of the junction left unmatched. The CDR3 contains 16 residues.

There are a few counts of this clonotype. A read error is likely, as this CDR3 ends without the conserved phenylalanine or tryptophan. The V call is TRBV7-2, the J call TRBJ2-5; unclear D gene. The CDR3 runs to 13 residues. V dropped 2 bases and J dropped 11 bases, with 15 bases sitting between them. Per the germline V gene, CDR1 is SGHTA and CDR2 is FQGNSA. The CDR3 nucleotides are TGTGCCAGCAGCTTATCGCCACTACAGCAGCAGTACGTC. Its protein is CASSLSPLQQQYV.

This clonotype was seen a few times. A clone one base away is much larger, so this may be a read error. The chain combines TRBV12-3 or TRBV12-4 with TRBJ1-1; tentatively, D is TRBD1 (6 bases). Between the trimmed V and J ends, which lost 4 bases and 0 bases, there was a span of 6 bases. The CDR3 has 13 amino acids. The CDR3 here is CASSYRVNTEAFF. The DNA for the CDR3 is TGTGCCAGCAGTTACAGGGTGAACACTGAAGCTTTCTTT.

The chain joins TRBV15 to TRBJ1-5; D remains unclear. Germline loops: CDR1 LNHNV, CDR2 YYDKDF (reference sequence). The CDR3 loop spans 14 amino acids. The V end was cut by 1 base, the J end by 4 bases, with 8 bases between. The CDR3 loop is CATSRASGNQPQHF. The CDR3 bases are TGTGCCACCAGCAGAGCCTCTGGGAATCAGCCCCAGCATTTT.

This clonotype has a handful of counts. The V and J genes are TRBV5-1 and TRBJ1-2; no definite D call. Germline CDR1 is SGHRS and CDR2 is YFSETQ. V shed 0 bases and J shed 8 bases, with 11 bases lying between them. The CDR3 is made up of 13 amino acids. CDR3 coding DNA: TGCGCCAGCAGCTTGGAAGGTCTGCGCGGCTACACCTTC. Protein product: CASSLEGLRGYTF.

The CDR3 sequence: CASTGGPRTDTQYF. In DNA form, the CDR3 reads TGTGCCAGCACCGGCGGGCCCCGCACAGATACGCAGTATTTT. This chain uses TRBV6-2 or TRBV6-3 with TRBJ2-3; possible D gene TRBD2, 5 bases. Germline CDR1 reads MNHEY; CDR2 reads SVGEGT. This CDR3 spans 14 amino acids. The V and J ends lost 7 bases and 1 base respectively, with 12 bases between them.

CDR3 sequence: CASSARTGGNSPLHF. The CDR3 DNA sequence: TGTGCCAGCAGCGCCCGGACAGGGGGAAATTCACCCCTCCACTTT. The chain has TRBV12-3 or TRBV12-4 and TRBJ1-6; 10 positions agree with TRBD1. CDR3 length equals 15 residues. V gave up 6 bases and J gave up 7 bases; unmatched junction bases: 6.

This rearrangement joins TRBV5-1 to TRBJ1-1, with D uncertain. The CDR3 is made up of 14 amino acids. With 3 bases removed from V and 1 base from J, the gap between germline ends came to 10 bases. Germline CDR1 reads SGHRS; CDR2 reads YFSETQ. The CDR3 here is CASSSAQWNTEAFF. The CDR3 DNA follows: TGCGCCAGCAGCTCGGCTCAGTGGAACACTGAAGCTTTCTTT.

The J gene is TRBJ2-4, the V gene TRBV6-5; D possibly corresponds to TRBD2 (6 bases). Germline V gene data show CDR1 as MNHEY and CDR2 as SVGAGI. The CDR3 loop spans 15 amino acids. V lost 5 bases and J lost 2, with 13 bases in between. The CDR3 region has the DNA TGTGCCAGCAGTCCCCTTGGAGGGTCCAAAAACATTCAGTACTTC. It is translated as CASSPLGGSKNIQYF.

This clonotype occurred a few times. The chain combines TRBV3-1 with TRBJ1-4; weak D call: TRBD1 (6 bases). CDR1 is LGHDT and CDR2 is YNNKEL in the germline V gene (reference sequence). Trimming removed 0 bases at V and 7 bases at J, with 12 bases between. This CDR3 comprises 15 residues. CDR3 in amino acids: CASSQETNRAEKLFF. The CDR3 coding sequence is TGTGCCAGCAGCCAAGAGACGAACAGGGCTGAAAAACTGTTTTTT.

The chain is built from TRBV14 and TRBJ2-3; TRBD2 might be the D (6 bases). Germline CDR1 is SGHDN and CDR2 is FVKESK. Trimming pared 1 base from V and 5 bases from J, leaving 10 bases between. The CDR3 sequence is 14 residues long. The DNA of the CDR3 is TGTGCCAGCAGCCAAGGCGGAGCGGGAGATACGCAGTATTTT. Amino acid sequence: CASSQGGAGDTQYF.

A few counts support this clonotype. V usage is TRBV5-1 and J usage is TRBJ2-3; possibly TRBD2 for D (6 bases). Germline V gene data show CDR1 as SGHRS and CDR2 as YFSETQ. The CDR3 totals 14 residues. V lost 10 bases, J lost 6 bases, and 21 bases lay in between. The CDR3 coding sequence is TGCGCCTGTCGCCCGGGACTTGAGGAGGATACGCAGTATTTT. It yields the protein CACRPGLEEDTQYF.

This clonotype came up a few times. V gene TRBV7-9 combines with J gene TRBJ1-5; no clear D gene. Trimming removed 4 bases at V and 1 base at J, with 11 bases between. CDR1 and CDR2 from the germline V gene are SEHNR and FQNEAQ (reference sequence). The CDR3 length is 15 residues. DNA for the CDR3: TGTGCCAGCAGCTCGGCCAGTGGGAGCAATCAGCCCCAGCATTTT. This codes for CASSSASGSNQPQHF.

Only a few counts were recorded for this clonotype. The chain recombines TRBV7-9 with TRBJ2-1, with D possibly TRBD2 on 5 matching bases. There are 14 residues in the CDR3. CDR1 and CDR2 from the germline V gene are SEHNR and FQNEAQ (reference sequence). The V end was cut by 6 bases, the J end by 12 bases, with 21 bases between. In nucleotides, the CDR3 is TGTGCCAGCAGTCTTAGCGAGAGGGTCGATGGGCAGTTCTTC. Translated, it gives CASSLSERVDGQFF.

The gene calls are TRBV12-3 or TRBV12-4 and TRBJ2-7, with D possibly being TRBD2 (6 bases). The DNA end favors TRBJ2-1, so the J call may be wrong. The CDR3 contains 15 residues. The CDR3 sequence is CASSLGGPAGGEQFF. CDR3 coding DNA: TGTGCCAGCAGTTTAGGGGGACCTGCCGGGGGTGAGCAGTTCTTC.

This clonotype occurred a few times. The rearrangement uses TRBV4-3 and TRBJ2-2, with TRBD2 matching 10 bases. The J segment lost 3 bases and the V segment lost 4 bases, leaving 5 bases of the junction unmatched. The CDR3 extends over 16 amino acids. CDR1 is LGHNA, CDR2 YSLEER, per germline. The DNA for the CDR3 is TGCGCCAGCAGCCCCCAGACTAGCGGGTACACCGGGGAGCTGTTTTTT. The encoded protein is CASSPQTSGYTGELFF.

The chain links TRBV7-3 to TRBJ2-3; a possible D gene is TRBD2 (5 bases). The CDR3 consists of 14 residues. Trimming stripped 4 bases from V and 5 bases from J, with 13 bases between. In germline, CDR1 is SGHTA, CDR2 FQGTGA. CDR3 sequence (DNA): TGTGCCAGCAGCTACACAAGCGGCGGAGATACGCAGTATTTT. Its protein is CASSYTSGGDTQYF.

This sequence joins TRBV5-1 and TRBJ2-3; D unclear. The CDR3 is made up of 15 amino acids. CDR1 and CDR2 from the germline V gene are SGHRS and YFSETQ. The germline V and J ends were trimmed by 4 bases and 0 bases, with 12 bases remaining between them. The CDR3 bases are TGCGCCAGCAGCGAGGTTATTACTAGCACAGATACGCAGTATTTT. It encodes CASSEVITSTDTQYF.

V gene TRBV12-3 or TRBV12-4 combines with J gene TRBJ2-1; D could derive from TRBD1 or TRBD2 (5 bases each). The CDR3 extends over 15 amino acids. The V and J ends lost 2 bases and 6 bases respectively, with 14 bases between them. CDR3 protein: CASSLSGSRVNEQFF. CDR3 bases: TGTGCCAGCAGTTTATCGGGAAGCAGGGTCAATGAGCAGTTCTTC.

V is TRBV6-1 and J is TRBJ2-1; 9 bases match TRBD2. V dropped 6 bases and J dropped 4; count of bases not matched to a gene: 7. The CDR3 has 15 amino acids. Per germline, CDR1 MNHNS and CDR2 SASEGT. The CDR3 bases are TGTGCCAGCAGAACCTCCAGCGGGGGGTACAATGAGCAGTTCTTC. The encoded protein is CASRTSSGGYNEQFF.